A single sample is the source of the 17 T cell receptor beta chains below, sequenced in a study of blood T cell repertoires in COVID-19 (dated by TCRdb to 2018 to 2020). Libraries came from the immunoSEQ multiplex PCR assay. The immuneACCESS repertoire file appears here via TCRdb, limited to in-frame rearrangements. These files lack a portion of the clones; in checked studies, under half of the deficit traces to unresolved V genes, and the cause of the others is not known. The sample table holds about 200,000 clones, of which roughly 83% were seen once. The ten largest clones take up approximately 5.9% of the sample. Sequenced material: peripheral blood. These receptors were taken from a middle-aged woman with COVID-19, enrolled during active disease.

This sequence joins TRBV2 and TRBJ1-1; D gene uncertain. The CDR3 runs to 12 residues. Germline-derived CDR1 and CDR2 are SNHLY and FYNNEI. The V and J ends lost 7 bases and 0 bases respectively, with 6 bases between them. In nucleotides, the CDR3 is TGTGCCAGCATACGGGTGAACACTGAAGCTTTCTTT. Protein sequence: CASIRVNTEAFF.

This clone was observed a single time. This chain uses TRBV6-5 with TRBJ1-2; D is undetermined. Germline V lookup: CDR1 MNHEY, CDR2 SVGAGI. V was clipped by 7 bases and J by 4 bases, with 10 bases between them. The CDR3 contains 12 residues. The CDR3 region is CASTARIYGYTF. The CDR3 DNA reads as TGTGCCAGCACCGCCAGAATCTATGGCTACACCTTC.

The rearrangement joins TRBV4-2 to TRBJ2-4; D uncertain. V shed 1 base and J shed 5 bases, with 12 bases lying between them. Germline V lookup: CDR1 LGHNA, CDR2 YNFKEQ. The CDR3 consists of 15 residues. The CDR3, as DNA: TGTGCCAGCAGCCAAGTATTAACAGTTCAAAACATTCAGTACTTC. This encodes CASSQVLTVQNIQYF.

V and J are TRBV27 and TRBJ1-5, with a weak D call TRBD1 (6 bases). Per germline, CDR1 MNHEY and CDR2 SMNVEV (reference sequence). V was clipped by 2 bases and J by 11 bases, with 16 bases between them. The length of the CDR3 is 14 residues. This CDR3 reads CASSLVAGVGSQHF. The CDR3 bases are TGTGCCAGCAGTTTAGTGGCAGGGGTAGGGTCCCAGCATTTT.

V usage is TRBV20-1 and J usage is TRBJ2-1, with D possibly TRBD2 on 5 matching bases. The CDR3 runs to 11 residues. CDR1 is DFQATT and CDR2 is SNEGSKA in the germline V gene (reference sequence). V was shortened by 2 bases and J by 8 bases, with 7 bases between the two germline ends. The CDR3 coding sequence is TGCAGTGCTAGATCGGGGTATGAGCAGTTCTTC. As protein: CSARSGYEQFF.

The rearrangement links TRBV28 to TRBJ1-1, with TRBD1 matching 9 bases. Germline-derived CDR1 and CDR2 are MDHEN and SYDVKM. This CDR3 spans 15 amino acids. The junction had 4 bases not matched to a gene; V was cut back by 4 bases and J by 1 base. The CDR3 protein is CASSSPGQGNTEAFF. Written as DNA, the CDR3 is TGTGCCAGCAGTTCCCCGGGACAGGGGAACACTGAAGCTTTCTTT.

The chain joins TRBV12-1 to TRBJ1-4. TRBV12-1 is deemed a pseudogene. The CDR3 spans 10 residues. The CDR3: CASRREKLFF. DNA for the CDR3: TGTGCCAGCAGACGGGAAAAACTGTTTTTT.

This clone has a handful of counts. The chain links TRBV11-3 to TRBJ2-4; unclear D gene. Germline values: CDR1 SGHNT, CDR2 YENEEA. Trimming cost V 5 bases and J 6 bases, with 11 bases left between them. The CDR3 runs to 13 residues. DNA for the CDR3: TGTGCCAGCAGCCCCAACTTCGGAAACATTCAGTACTTC. Protein: CASSPNFGNIQYF.

This clone was seen more than once but under ten times. The chain joins TRBV7-3 to TRBJ2-2; 8 bases are shared with TRBD2. The germline V gene has CDR1 SGHTA and CDR2 FQGTGA. The trim removed 3 bases at V and 7 bases at J, leaving 7 bases unmatched. The CDR3 runs 15 residues. CDR3 loop: CASSLNSGVDGELFF. CDR3 coding DNA: TGTGCCAGCAGCTTGAATAGCGGGGTTGACGGGGAGCTGTTTTTT.

The chain recombines TRBV6-5 with TRBJ1-2, with D possibly TRBD1 on 5 matching bases. CDR1 is MNHEY and CDR2 is SVGAGI in the germline V gene. The CDR3 consists of 15 residues. Trimming took 4 bases from V and 1 from J, leaving 13 bases between them. The CDR3 bases are TGTGCCAGCAGTTTCCGACAGACGAGTAACTATGGCTACACCTTC. This encodes CASSFRQTSNYGYTF.

The chain has TRBV7-2 and TRBJ2-7, with D possibly TRBD2 on 5 matching bases. Trimming left V 1 base short and J 1 base short, with 8 bases between. The CDR3 runs to 14 residues. Per the germline V gene, CDR1 is SGHTA and CDR2 is FQGNSA. CDR3 coding DNA: TGTGCCAGCAGCTTAGGGCGGGCTTCCTACGAGCAGTACTTC. Translating it yields CASSLGRASYEQYF.

The rearrangement joins TRBV7-2 to TRBJ2-5; D unresolved. The CDR3 has 13 amino acids. Germline CDR1 is SGHTA and CDR2 is FQGNSA. Trimming left V 3 bases short and J 7 bases short, with 12 bases between. The CDR3 is CASSFGRSGTQYF. Written as DNA, the CDR3 is TGTGCCAGCAGCTTCGGTAGATCCGGGACCCAGTACTTC.

The V and J genes are TRBV5-8 and TRBJ2-1, with 7 bases fitting TRBD2. This CDR3 comprises 17 residues. V dropped 2 bases and J dropped 1; count of bases not matched to a gene: 9. From germline, CDR1 is SGHTS and CDR2 YDEGEE. Here the CDR3 reads CASSFGIAGVSYNEQFF. For the CDR3, the DNA is TGTGCCAGCAGCTTTGGTATTGCGGGGGTGTCCTACAATGAGCAGTTCTTC.

The chain has TRBV12-5 and TRBJ2-6; 8 bases fit TRBD2. CDR3 length: 19 amino acids. V gave up 2 bases and J gave up 0 bases; unmatched junction bases: 9. Germline CDR1 LGHNT, CDR2 FRNRAP. The CDR3 region has the DNA TGTGCTAGTGGTTTGAATGTCGGGAGGGGTCCCTCTGGGGCCAACGTCCTGACTTTC. It codes for CASGLNVGRGPSGANVLTF.

The CDR3 region has the DNA TGCGCCAGCAGCTTGATCCCGGGACAGGGGAGGACCGGGGAGCTGTTTTTT. Residues: CASSLIPGQGRTGELFF. The chain couples TRBV5-1 to TRBJ2-2; TRBD1 agrees at 10 bases. The CDR3 runs to 17 residues. V was clipped by 1 base and J by 5 bases; unmatched bases: 8. Germline CDR1 is SGHRS and CDR2 is YFSETQ.

V usage is TRBV7-9 and J usage is TRBJ1-2, with TRBD1 matching over 10 bases. The CDR3 runs 16 residues. CDR1 and CDR2 (germline): SEHNR, FQNEAQ (reference sequence). With 7 bases clipped from V and 0 bases from J, the junction kept 8 bases outside the gene matches. CDR3 amino acids: CASIETGTGANYGYTF. The CDR3 DNA sequence: TGTGCCAGCATCGAAACGGGGACAGGGGCTAACTATGGCTACACCTTC.

The chain couples TRBV20-1 to TRBJ2-5, with TRBD2 matching over 7 bases. With V trimmed by 3 bases and J by 3 bases, 7 bases remained unmatched. The CDR3 loop spans 14 amino acids. Per the germline V gene, CDR1 is DFQATT and CDR2 is SNEGSKA (reference sequence). CDR3 protein: CSASLGGTEETQYF. For the CDR3, the DNA is TGCAGTGCTAGTCTCGGGGGGACCGAAGAGACCCAGTACTTC.